Following are 26 T cell receptor beta chains from one sample sequenced in a study of blood T cells in healthy people across ages. With a J-beta primer mix and a sample-barcoded 5' primer, a second PCR ran roughly 6 to 12 cycles. MiXCR, applied by TCRdb to the 5' RACE reads, yields one record per CDR3 protein. The sample has over 1,300,000 distinct CDR3 sequences; 59% are singletons. The sample comprised blood. The origin of the receptors is a man between 18 and 29 years old in good health.

This clonotype appeared a single time. The chain links TRBV15 to TRBJ2-7; tentative D call: TRBD1 (6 bases). Germline assignment: CDR1 LNHNV and CDR2 YYDKDF (reference sequence). With 5 bases removed from V and 4 bases from J, the gap between germline ends came to 18 bases. The CDR3 length is 15 residues. The CDR3 is CATSRNRDILYEQYF. Here the CDR3 DNA reads TGTGCCACCAGCCGAAATCGGGACATTTTATACGAGCAGTACTTC.

V is TRBV20-1 and J is TRBJ2-1; D may be TRBD1 or TRBD2 (5 bases each). Germline-derived CDR1 and CDR2 are DFQATT and SNEGSKA (reference sequence). Trimming removed 5 bases at V and 6 bases at J, with 20 bases between. CDR3 length equals 15 residues. In DNA form, the CDR3 reads TGCAGTGCTCGAACAAGGGAAGGGACGGGCAATGAGCAGTTCTTC. Translated, it gives CSARTREGTGNEQFF.

The V and J genes are TRBV6-5 and TRBJ2-1, with a weak D call TRBD2 (6 bases). Germline V gene lookup returns CDR1 MNHEY and CDR2 SVGAGI. CDR3 size: 15 residues. V lost 2 bases to trimming and J lost 8 bases, with 16 bases between them. CDR3 in amino acids: CASSYNGGVSDEQFF. In nucleotides, the CDR3 is TGTGCCAGCAGTTACAACGGCGGGGTATCTGATGAGCAGTTCTTC.

The gene calls are TRBV6-2 or TRBV6-3 and TRBJ2-7, with D perhaps matching TRBD1 (5 bases). The germline V gene has CDR1 MNHEY and CDR2 SVGEGT. CDR3 size: 14 residues. V was shortened by 7 bases and J by 7 bases, with 20 bases between the two germline ends. This CDR3 reads CASTEDTFFREQYF. CDR3 in DNA: TGTGCCAGCACCGAGGACACTTTCTTTAGGGAGCAGTACTTC.

This clonotype came up a few times. This chain links TRBV12-3 or TRBV12-4 with TRBJ1-2; D is perhaps TRBD1 (5 bases). Trimming took off 0 bases at V and 4 bases at J, with 12 bases between the two ends. CDR3 size: 15 residues. CDR3 residues: CASSLAAQGGYGYTF. The DNA of the CDR3 is TGTGCCAGCAGTTTAGCGGCCCAGGGTGGCTATGGCTACACCTTC.

This clonotype appeared once. The chain is built from TRBV10-3 and TRBJ2-1; 7 bases fit TRBD2. V lost 0 bases, J lost 2 bases, and 7 bases stayed unmatched. This CDR3 has 17 residues. CDR1 is ENHRY, CDR2 SYGVKD, per germline. CDR3 in DNA: TGTGCCATCAGTGAGTCGGATCGAGCGGGACCCTACAATGAGCAGTTCTTC. It yields the protein CAISESDRAGPYNEQFF.

The V gene is TRBV27, the J gene TRBJ1-6; D gene unclear. The V end was cut by 6 bases, the J end by 7 bases, with 13 bases between. CDR3 length: 14 amino acids. Germline V gene data show CDR1 as MNHEY and CDR2 as SMNVEV (reference sequence). CDR3: CASSPGRANSPLHF. CDR3 DNA: TGTGCCAGCAGCCCGGGGAGGGCGAATTCACCCCTCCACTTT.

The V gene is TRBV18, the J gene TRBJ2-5, with D perhaps matching TRBD1 or TRBD2 (5 bases each). Trimming took off 0 bases at V and 5 bases at J, with 13 bases between the two ends. The CDR3 length is 15 residues. The germline V gene encodes CDR1 KGHSH and CDR2 LQKENI. DNA of the CDR3: TGTGCCAGCTCACCACCGGTCACGGGGCAGGAGACCCAGTACTTC. Translating gives CASSPPVTGQETQYF.

The chain employs TRBV25-1 and TRBJ2-3; 7 nucleotides agree with TRBD1. The CDR3 extends over 16 amino acids. The V gene end was trimmed by 1 base and the J gene end by 4 bases; junction bases not matched to a gene: 8. In germline, CDR1 is MGHDK, CDR2 SYGVNS. The chain's CDR3 is CASSESQGVGADTQYF. Written as DNA, the CDR3 is TGTGCCAGCAGTGAATCGCAGGGGGTGGGCGCAGATACGCAGTATTTT.

CDR3 coding DNA: TGTGCCAGCACACTACACAGGGCGACCGAGCAGTACTTC. It translates to CASTLHRATEQYF. The chain is built from TRBV18 and TRBJ2-5; D perhaps matches TRBD1 (6 bases). The J call may be incorrect, as the DNA end agrees better with TRBJ2-7. The V gene's germline CDR1 is KGHSH and CDR2 LQKENI. The CDR3 runs to 13 residues.

Comments on this clonotype: The junction does not match germline at one end; this may be a read error. The rearrangement uses TRBV12-3 or TRBV12-4 and TRBJ2-1; 8 bases align to TRBD2. This CDR3 comprises 17 residues. CDR3 amino acids: CASSPAFSGENYNKQFF. In nucleotides, the CDR3 is TGTGCCAGCAGTCCGGCATTTAGCGGGGAGAACTACAATAAGCAGTTCTTC.

CDR3: CASSYSVRFSYEQYF. Here the CDR3 DNA reads TGTGCCAGCAGTTACTCGGTCCGATTCTCCTACGAGCAGTACTTC. This chain links TRBV6-5 with TRBJ2-7; unclear D gene. V shed 0 bases and J shed 0 bases, with 9 bases lying between them. Germline assignment: CDR1 MNHEY and CDR2 SVGAGI. CDR3 length equals 15 residues.

This clonotype was observed a handful of times. The chain links TRBV10-3 to TRBJ2-7; 14 positions match TRBD2. V gave up 11 bases and J gave up 4 bases; unmatched junction bases: 13. CDR1 is ENHRY, CDR2 SYGVKD, per germline. The length of the CDR3 is 16 residues. The CDR3 is CAVKTSGGARSYEQYF. CDR3 nucleotide sequence: TGTGCCGTCAAGACTAGCGGGGGGGCCAGATCTTACGAGCAGTACTTC.

The gene calls are TRBV28 and TRBJ1-5; D uncertain. Germline V CDR1 and CDR2: MDHEN, SYDVKM. The CDR3 has 15 amino acids. V was pared by 6 bases and J by 1 base, with 13 bases between. CDR3 residues: CASRTEGGSNQPQHF. The CDR3 DNA reads as TGTGCCAGCAGAACCGAGGGTGGGAGCAATCAGCCCCAGCATTTT.

V is TRBV7-9 and J is TRBJ1-6; D is ambiguous. Germline CDR1 is SEHNR and CDR2 is FQNEAQ (reference sequence). V lost 2 bases to trimming and J lost 12 bases, with 11 bases between them. The CDR3 runs to 13 residues. CDR3 DNA sequence: TGTGCCAGCAGCTTAACTAGGATAGGACCCCTCCACTTT. Its translation: CASSLTRIGPLHF. The variable domain in full, completed from reference TRBV7-9 and TRBJ1-6, reads DTGVSQNPRHKITKRGQNVTFRCDPISEHNRLYWYRQTLGQGPEFLTYFQNEAQLEKSRLLSDRFSAERPKGSFSTLEIQRTEQGDSAMYLCASSLTRIGPLHFGNGTRLTVT.

This clonotype was observed a handful of times. The CDR3 nucleotides read TGCAGTGCTCCGAAGATCGGGGCTGGGACCGGGGAGCTGTTTTTT. Translated: CSAPKIGAGTGELFF. The chain has TRBV20-1 and TRBJ2-2; D is possibly TRBD1 or TRBD2 (5 bases each). V lost 5 bases to trimming and J lost 5 bases, with 18 bases between them. The CDR3 is made up of 15 amino acids. Germline V gene sequence: CDR1 DFQATT, CDR2 SNEGSKA (reference sequence).

V gene TRBV5-1 combines with J gene TRBJ2-4; D is undetermined. The J call is doubtful: the DNA matches TRBJ2-5 better. Germline V gene data show CDR1 as SGHRS and CDR2 as YFSETQ. CDR3 length: 11 residues. CDR3 region: CASNYEETQYF. CDR3 DNA sequence: TGCGCCAGCAACTACGAGGAGACCCAGTACTTC.

The chain is built from TRBV14 and TRBJ2-7; 9 nucleotides line up with TRBD1. J lost 5 bases, V lost 6 bases, and 11 bases had no gene match. Germline CDR1 and CDR2: SGHDN and FVKESK. The CDR3 has 15 amino acids. The CDR3 protein is CASRGTGGPFDEQYF. For the CDR3, the DNA is TGTGCCAGCAGAGGAACAGGGGGCCCCTTCGACGAGCAGTACTTC. The full variable domain, rest sourced from reference TRBV14 and TRBJ2-7, is EAGVTQFPSHSVIEKGQTVTLRCDPISGHDNLYWYRRVMGKEIKFLLHFVKESKQDESGMPNNRFLAERTGGTYSTLKVQPAELEDSGVYFCASRGTGGPFDEQYFGPGTRLTVT.

V is TRBV20-1 and J is TRBJ2-7; the D call may be TRBD1 or TRBD2 (6 bases each). Germline V gene lookup returns CDR1 DFQATT and CDR2 SNEGSKA (reference sequence). The ends were cut back, 7 bases at V and 7 bases at J, with 17 bases in the middle. The CDR3 totals 12 residues. CDR3 nucleotides: TGCAGTGTTCGACAGGACTACAATGAGCAGTACTTC. Residues: CSVRQDYNEQYF.

The chain is built from TRBV29-1 and TRBJ2-7; D may be TRBD2 (5 bases). This CDR3 spans 12 amino acids. CDR1 and CDR2 from the germline V gene are SQVTM and ANQGSEA. V was clipped by 4 bases and J by 3 bases, with 10 bases between them. The CDR3 region is CSVGRLNYEQYF. The CDR3 nucleotides are TGCAGCGTTGGGAGGTTAAACTACGAGCAGTACTTC.

The chain joins TRBV12-5 to TRBJ2-5; TRBD2 agrees at 8 bases. Germline CDR1 LGHNT, CDR2 FRNRAP. The ends lost 1 base at V and 4 bases at J; junction bases unmatched: 2. This CDR3 region has 14 residues. For the CDR3, the DNA is TGTGCTAGTGGTTTGGGACTAGCGACAGAGACCCAGTACTTC. It codes for CASGLGLATETQYF.

The V call is TRBV4-3, the J call TRBJ2-3; 9 bases map to TRBD2. CDR3 length equals 18 residues. The germline V gene encodes CDR1 LGHNA and CDR2 YSLEER. J lost 0 bases, V lost 0 bases, and 7 bases had no gene match. CDR3 amino acids: CASSQDLTSGFSTDTQYF. The CDR3 coding sequence is TGCGCCAGCAGCCAAGATTTAACTAGCGGGTTTAGCACAGATACGCAGTATTTT.

The chain has TRBV7-9 and TRBJ2-3; perhaps TRBD2 as D (6 bases). V was pared by 4 bases and J by 7 bases, with 27 bases between. The germline CDR1 and CDR2 sequences are SEHNR and FQNEAQ (reference sequence). The CDR3 loop spans 18 amino acids. The DNA for the CDR3 is TGTGCCAGCAGCTCGATTTCGGTCTTCACCGGGAGAGACTATACGCAGTATTTT. The encoded protein is CASSSISVFTGRDYTQYF.

The J gene is TRBJ1-5, the V gene TRBV27; maybe TRBD1 (5 bases). CDR3 length equals 14 residues. Germline lookup yields CDR1 MNHEY and CDR2 SMNVEV (reference sequence). V gave up 4 bases and J gave up 4 bases, with 11 bases separating them. CDR3 nucleotides: TGTGCCAGCAGTTCCAGCTGGGGGAATCAGCCCCAGCATTTT. This codes for CASSSSWGNQPQHF.

The V gene is TRBV20-1, the J gene TRBJ1-1; weak D call: TRBD1 (5 bases). CDR1 and CDR2 from the germline V gene are DFQATT and SNEGSKA (reference sequence). The V end was cut by 6 bases, the J end by 3 bases, with 17 bases between. This CDR3 has 14 residues. As DNA, the CDR3 is TGCAGTGCCGAACGCAACAGGTGGGACACTGAAGCTTTCTTT. Translating it yields CSAERNRWDTEAFF.

This clonotype was recorded many times. The gene calls are TRBV25-1 and TRBJ2-1, with D tentatively TRBD1 or TRBD2 (7 bases each). Between the trimmed V and J ends, which lost 3 bases and 15 bases, there was a span of 12 bases. Germline assignment: CDR1 MGHDK and CDR2 SYGVNS. There are 11 residues in the CDR3. This CDR3 is CASSDQGGMFF. The CDR3 DNA reads as TGTGCCAGCAGTGATCAGGGGGGGATGTTCTTC.